This T cell receptor beta chain is from a study of shared clonotypes between healthy human individuals. Samples underwent the assay at deep level. This table comes from immunoSEQ multiplex PCR, and its TCRdb copy is limited to in-frame clones, with some not included. Of a few hundred thousand clones in the sample, around 97% were seen once. This CDR3 has 16 amino acids. V was clipped by 2 bases and J by 5 bases; unmatched bases: 6. Sequencing was performed on naive CD4+ T cells sorted from blood. Sample subset: CD45RA+ positively selected. This clonotype was obtained from a woman between 25 and 40 years old in good health. V usage is TRBV23-1 and J usage is TRBJ1-4; TRBD1 agrees at 9 bases. TRBV23-1 is given ORF status, its function remaining uncertain. Here the CDR3 reads CASSQAGQGRNEKLFF. The CDR3 coding sequence is TGCGCCAGCAGTCAAGCGGGACAGGGTCGGAATGAAAAACTGTTTTTT.